This is a list of T cell receptor beta chains from one sample in a study of blood T cell repertoires in COVID-19. The data were produced by immunoSEQ multiplex PCR, yet TCRdb's version contains in-frame clones alone and is incomplete. The sample has roughly 200,000 clones, 80% to 90% seen once. Sequenced sample: peripheral blood. These receptors were obtained from a human donor with active or convalescent COVID-19. The donor label of this sample is uncertain. CDR3s include the opening cysteine and the closing phenylalanine or tryptophan. D genes are given only for firm matches. Expanded clones are given a class, and other clones once, few, many or no size at all.

>TRBJ1-6|NA|TRBV28|NA
TGTGCCAGCAGTTTAATGGGCTCTGGGTCACCCCTCCACTTT
CASSLMGSGSPLHF
>TRBJ1-4|NA|TRBV12-3/TRBV12-4|NA
TGTGCCAGCAGTTTCAACCGGGACACGGTACCGTTTTTT
CASSFNRDTVPFF
>TRBJ1-4|NA|TRBV28|once
TGTGCCAGCAGTTTATACCCCCCCCTACAGTCAACTAATGAAAAACTGTTTTTT
CASSLYPPLQSTNEKLFF
>TRBJ1-2|NA|TRBV7-9|NA
TGTGCCAGCAGCTTAATCGACTATGGCTACACCTTC
CASSLIDYGYTF
>TRBJ2-6|NA|TRBV2|NA
TGTGCCAGCCAACAGGGCCACTCCCTCTCTGGGGCCAACGTCCTGACTTTC
CASQQGHSLSGANVLTF
>TRBJ2-1|NA|TRBV19|NA
TGTGCCTCCGCTATAGGCGGAGCGTACAATGAGCAGTTCTTC
CASAIGGAYNEQFF
>TRBJ2-1|NA|TRBV27|NA
TGTGCCAGCAGTCCAACCCAGCGGGAGCAGTTCTTC
CASSPTQREQFF
>TRBJ1-1|TRBD1|TRBV25-1|NA
TGTGCCAGCAGTTCACGGACAGGGGGGAACACTGAAGCTTTCTTT
CASSSRTGGNTEAFF
>TRBJ2-3|NA|TRBV7-2|NA
TGTGCCAGCAGCAAGCAGGGTGTGGGCACAGATACGCAGTATTTT
CASSKQGVGTDTQYF
>TRBJ2-1|TRBD2|TRBV11-3|NA
TGTGCCAGCAGCCCCCCACTAGCGGGGTACTACAATGAGCAGTTCTTC
CASSPPLAGYYNEQFF
>TRBJ2-7|TRBD2|TRBV11-2|NA
TGTGCCAGCAGCTTAGTTTCCGGGGGGACGGGTGAGCAGTACTTC
CASSLVSGGTGEQYF
>TRBJ2-5|NA|TRBV19|NA
TGTGCCAGTAGTATAGGGACTGCCCCCCGGGAGACCCAGTACTTC
CASSIGTAPRETQYF
>TRBJ2-1|NA|TRBV27|once
TGTGCCAGCGGCGGTCGTTTCTTC
CASGGRFF
>TRBJ1-5|NA|TRBV6-4|NA
TGTGCCAGCAGACAGGCGGTTACACAGCCCCAGCATTTT
CASRQAVTQPQHF
>TRBJ2-6|NA|TRBV7-9|NA
TGTGCCAGCAGCGAGGTCGTGGGGGCAGGTGGGGCCAACGTCCTGACTTTC
CASSEVVGAGGANVLTF
>TRBJ2-2|NA|TRBV10-3|NA
TGTGCCATCAGTGATCAGGGGTTAAGCACCGGGGAGCTGTTTTTT
CAISDQGLSTGELFF
>TRBJ2-5|TRBD1|TRBV13|NA
TGTGCCAGCAGCTTGACAGGGGTTGAGACCCAGTACTTC
CASSLTGVETQYF
>TRBJ2-3|NA|TRBV24-1|NA
TGTGCCACCAGTGATTTGGGGGGCCCTGCAGATACGCAGTATTTT
CATSDLGGPADTQYF
>TRBJ1-2|TRBD1|TRBV15|NA
TGTGCCACCAGCAGAGGGACAGGGGGCGTTAGGTCCTTCGGCTACACCTTC
CATSRGTGGVRSFGYTF
>TRBJ2-7|TRBD2|TRBV5-6|NA
TGTGCCAGCAGCTTCGGGACTAGCCCCTACGAGCAGTACTTC
CASSFGTSPYEQYF
>TRBJ2-3|NA|TRBV5-6|NA
TGTGCCAGCAGCCTTTTATCGGATACGCAGTATTTT
CASSLLSDTQYF
>TRBJ1-1|NA|TRBV3-1/TRBV3-2|once
TGTGCCAGCAGCCGCTCCGGGGAAGGGGCTTTCTTT
CASSRSGEGAFF
>TRBJ1-6|NA|TRBV5-1|few
TGCGCCAGCAGCTTGGATGTACGGGGTACGAATTCACCCCTCCACTTT
CASSLDVRGTNSPLHF
>TRBJ1-1|NA|TRBV11-2|few
TGTGCCAGCAGCTCTGGCTGGGGGGGCACTGAAGCTTTCTTT
CASSSGWGGTEAFF
>TRBJ1-5|TRBD1|TRBV5-1|NA
TGCGCCAGCAGCCCGACAGGGGATAGCAATCAGCCCCAGCATTTT
CASSPTGDSNQPQHF
>TRBJ1-1|NA|TRBV12-3/TRBV12-4|few
TGTGCCAGCAGCCGGGACATAGACACTGAAGCTTTCTTT
CASSRDIDTEAFF
>TRBJ2-5|TRBD2|TRBV5-1|NA
TGCGCCAGCAGCTTGGGGACTAGAAGGGGAGAAGAGACCCAGTACTTC
CASSLGTRRGEETQYF
>TRBJ2-1|TRBD1|TRBV11-1|NA
TGTGCCAGCAGCCCGGACAGGGGGCTTTACAATGAGCAGTTCTTC
CASSPDRGLYNEQFF
>TRBJ1-1|NA|TRBV6-2/TRBV6-3|NA
TGTGCCAGCAGTTACGGGAGAAGGGGGGAAGCTTTCTTT
CASSYGRRGEAFF
>TRBJ2-1|NA|TRBV6-5|NA
TGTGCCAGCACGGGGCTAGCGAATAGTAATGAGCAGTTCTTC
CASTGLANSNEQFF
>TRBJ1-4|NA|TRBV5-1|NA
TGCGCCAGCAGCGTACAGGGAGGGTATGAAAAACTGTTTTTT
CASSVQGGYEKLFF
>TRBJ2-7|NA|TRBV5-1|NA
TGCGCCAGCAGCTTGGACAGGGCATCCCCAGGGGAGCAGTACTTC
CASSLDRASPGEQYF
>TRBJ2-1|TRBD2|TRBV4-1|NA
TGCGCCAGCTCCTTTGAGACTAGCCGTGATGAGCAGTTCTTC
CASSFETSRDEQFF